This entry lists 29 T cell receptor beta chains sequenced from one sample in a study of OX40 agonist ivuxolimab in advanced cancers. The method was immunoSEQ multiplex PCR; TCRdb's version includes in-frame clones alone and lacks a portion of them. The sample holds about 20,000 clones, less than 90% seen once. The sequences come from CD4+ or CD8+ T cells sorted from blood, collected in a trial of the OX40 agonist ivuxolimab. The source of these receptors is an adult with an advanced solid tumor such as melanoma, head and neck, liver or kidney cancer.

The chain couples TRBV4-1 to TRBJ2-7; D ambiguous. CDR1 and CDR2 from the germline V gene are MGHRA and YSYEKL. Trimming stripped 1 base from V and 0 bases from J, with 10 bases between. The CDR3 runs 15 residues. CDR3 DNA: TGCGCCAGCAGCCAAGGCCTGGGCAGCTCCTACGAGCAGTACTTC. Translating it yields CASSQGLGSSYEQYF.

V and J are TRBV27 and TRBJ1-6; D is uncertain. The CDR3 has 14 residues. Germline V gene data show CDR1 as MNHEY and CDR2 as SMNVEV (reference sequence). V lost 7 bases to trimming and J lost 3 bases, with 10 bases between them. The CDR3 bases are TGTGCCAGCAAGCCGGCCATCTATAATTCACCCCTCCACTTT. Residues: CASKPAIYNSPLHF.

This clone was detected once. The V and J genes are TRBV9 and TRBJ2-7; 8 positions agree with TRBD2. After removal of 4 bases from V and 0 bases from J, the junction contained 3 bases not matched to a gene. This CDR3 comprises 14 residues. CDR1 and CDR2 from the germline V gene are SGDLS and YYNGEE. The CDR3 loop reads CASSTSGSSYEQYF. The CDR3 DNA reads as TGTGCCAGCAGCACTAGCGGCAGCTCCTACGAGCAGTACTTC.

The chain couples TRBV6-5 to TRBJ2-7, with 7 positions matching TRBD2. This CDR3 spans 14 amino acids. J lost 3 bases, V lost 2 bases, and 4 bases had no gene match. Germline CDR1 MNHEY, CDR2 SVGAGI. Written as DNA, the CDR3 is TGTGCCAGCAGTTACAACGGACTAGACTACGAGCAGTACTTC. Its translation: CASSYNGLDYEQYF.

J is TRBJ2-5 and V is TRBV7-9, with 7 bases identical to TRBD1. From germline, CDR1 is SEHNR and CDR2 FQNEAQ (reference sequence). The V gene end was trimmed by 5 bases and the J gene end by 5 bases; junction bases not matched to a gene: 8. The CDR3 totals 14 residues. CDR3 loop: CASSPGQLKETQYF. CDR3 nucleotide sequence: TGTGCCAGCAGCCCGGGACAGTTAAAGGAGACCCAGTACTTC. The full variable domain, its missing parts supplied by reference TRBV7-9 and TRBJ2-5, is DTGVSQNPRHKITKRGQNVTFRCDPISEHNRLYWYRQTLGQGPEFLTYFQNEAQLEKSRLLSDRFSAERPKGSFSTLEIQRTEQGDSAMYLCASSPGQLKETQYFGPGTRLLVL.

The rearrangement links TRBV28 to TRBJ2-6, with TRBD1 matching over 8 bases. Germline-derived CDR1 and CDR2 are MDHEN and SYDVKM. After removal of 4 bases from V and 0 bases from J, the junction contained 17 bases not matched to a gene. The CDR3 has 21 amino acids. The CDR3, as DNA: TGTGCCAGCAGTTCTTTTAGGGTGGACAGGGACCTATTCTCTGGGGCCAACGTCCTGACTTTC. Translated: CASSSFRVDRDLFSGANVLTF.

The V call is TRBV7-9, the J call TRBJ2-3; possibly TRBD1 for D (6 bases). The CDR3 extends over 15 amino acids. Per the germline V gene, CDR1 is SEHNR and CDR2 is FQNEAQ (reference sequence). Trimming pared 1 base from V and 4 bases from J, leaving 12 bases between. The CDR3 nucleotides read TGTGCCAGCAGCTTAGGGCTACAGGGTTCAGATACGCAGTATTTT. Translating gives CASSLGLQGSDTQYF.

This clone was seen more than once but under ten times. The gene calls are TRBV27 and TRBJ2-1; 12 bases match TRBD2. After removal of 10 bases from V and 6 bases from J, the junction contained 7 bases not matched to a gene. Germline V gene lookup returns CDR1 MNHEY and CDR2 SMNVEV (reference sequence). The CDR3 is 14 residues long. Written as DNA, the CDR3 is TGTGCCATCTCGACTAGCGGGAGTTTCAATGAGCAGTTCTTC. It translates to CAISTSGSFNEQFF.

The CDR3 region has the DNA TGTGCCAGCAGTTACTCCCTGGACGGGGAGGAAGCTTTCTTT. Protein product: CASSYSLDGEEAFF. V and J are TRBV6-5 and TRBJ1-1; D unclear. Trimming cost V 0 bases and J 8 bases, with 13 bases left between them. Germline CDR1 and CDR2: MNHEY and SVGAGI. The CDR3 consists of 14 residues.

The chain combines TRBV7-6 with TRBJ1-2, with 8 nucleotides matching TRBD1. The CDR3 runs 15 residues. The trim removed 1 base at V and 0 bases at J, leaving 1 base unmatched. The germline gives CDR1 SGHVS, CDR2 FNYEAQ. CDR3 region: CASSLVQGANYGYTF. Written as DNA, the CDR3 is TGTGCCAGCAGCTTAGTACAGGGGGCTAACTATGGCTACACCTTC.

This chain uses TRBV7-9 with TRBJ2-1, with a weak D call TRBD2 (6 bases). The V gene's germline CDR1 is SEHNR and CDR2 FQNEAQ (reference sequence). This CDR3 has 13 residues. V was trimmed by 1 base and J by 10 bases, leaving 11 bases between them. The CDR3 spells CASSLVGGYEQFF. The CDR3 DNA follows: TGTGCCAGCAGCTTAGTGGGGGGTTACGAGCAGTTCTTC.

This clone was found once. The V gene is TRBV27, the J gene TRBJ2-7; weak D call: TRBD2 (6 bases). The CDR3 is made up of 15 amino acids. V lost 5 bases to trimming and J lost 2 bases, with 16 bases between them. Germline V lookup: CDR1 MNHEY, CDR2 SMNVEV (reference sequence). The CDR3 bases are TGTGCCAGCAGTCCCAGGGCGGGGAGTCCCTACGAGCAGTACTTC. Translated, it gives CASSPRAGSPYEQYF.

On this clone itself: Other DNA sequences in this specimen translate into the identical CDR3. This chain uses TRBV19 with TRBJ2-1; 10 bases fit TRBD2. CDR1 is LNHDA and CDR2 is SQIVND in the germline V gene (reference sequence). This CDR3 contains 15 residues. The V segment lost 4 bases and the J segment 4 bases; nucleotides outside the gene matches: 4. The CDR3 nucleotides are TGTGCCAGTAGTACAACTAGCGGGGAGTACAATGAGCAGTTCTTC. Amino acids: CASSTTSGEYNEQFF.

The chain carries TRBV4-2 and TRBJ1-5, with a tentative D call TRBD1 (6 bases). The germline gives CDR1 LGHNA, CDR2 YNFKEQ. V was shortened by 1 base and J by 5 bases, with 9 bases between the two germline ends. The CDR3 totals 14 residues. The CDR3 here is CASSQVDSHQPQHF. The CDR3 region has the DNA TGTGCCAGCAGCCAAGTGGACAGTCATCAGCCCCAGCATTTT.

The gene calls are TRBV9 and TRBJ2-2; TRBD2 agrees at 7 bases. The CDR3 runs to 16 residues. CDR1 and CDR2 from the germline V gene are SGDLS and YYNGEE. V trimming: 0 bases; J trimming: 6 bases; junction bases outside the gene matches: 8. For the CDR3, the DNA is TGTGCCAGCAGCGTAGGCGCGGGAGTAGATCCCGGGGAGCTGTTTTTT. This translates into CASSVGAGVDPGELFF.

The V call is TRBV6-5, the J call TRBJ1-1; D unresolved. The germline V and J ends were trimmed by 6 bases and 1 base, with 15 bases remaining between them. CDR3 size: 15 residues. Germline V CDR1 and CDR2: MNHEY, SVGAGI. The CDR3: CASRTSTVGNTEAFF. The CDR3 region has the DNA TGTGCCAGCAGAACGTCTACAGTGGGGAACACTGAAGCTTTCTTT.

V and J are TRBV4-1 and TRBJ2-4, with D perhaps TRBD1 (5 bases). Germline CDR1 and CDR2: MGHRA and YSYEKL. V lost 4 bases and J lost 0, with 10 bases in between. The CDR3 is 15 residues long. This CDR3 is CASSPTGLAKNIQYF. The CDR3 region has the DNA TGCGCCAGCAGCCCAACAGGATTAGCCAAAAACATTCAGTACTTC.

This chain uses TRBV27 with TRBJ1-1, with D perhaps TRBD1 (5 bases). In germline, CDR1 is MNHEY, CDR2 SMNVEV (reference sequence). The CDR3 has 15 amino acids. The V and J ends lost 2 bases and 1 base respectively, with 11 bases between them. CDR3: CASSLQGWANTEAFF. The CDR3 region has the DNA TGTGCCAGCAGTTTACAGGGATGGGCGAACACTGAAGCTTTCTTT.

V gene TRBV7-9 combines with J gene TRBJ2-1; TRBD2 might be the D (6 bases). The ends were cut back, 1 base at V and 2 bases at J, with 15 bases in the middle. Per the germline V gene, CDR1 is SEHNR and CDR2 is FQNEAQ (reference sequence). This CDR3 region has 17 residues. The CDR3 sequence is CASSLETRGEAYNEQFF. CDR3 coding DNA: TGTGCCAGCAGCTTAGAGACTAGGGGCGAAGCCTACAATGAGCAGTTCTTC.

This chain joins TRBV21-1 and TRBJ1-1; the D call in the table, TRBD1, was not verified against the DNA. TRBV21-1 corresponds to a pseudogene. CDR3 length equals 18 residues. Here the CDR3 DNA reads TGTGCCAGCAGCAGAAAGAGGGACAGGGCCTCTATGAACACTGAAGCTTTCTTT. Translating gives CASSRKRDRASMNTEAFF.

In nucleotides, the CDR3 is TGTGCCAGCAGCTTATTCGCAGATACGCAGTATTTT. Its protein is CASSLFADTQYF. The V and J genes are TRBV7-9 and TRBJ2-3; D is unclear. Per the germline V gene, CDR1 is SEHNR and CDR2 is FQNEAQ (reference sequence). The CDR3 totals 12 residues. V was trimmed by 2 bases and J by 4 bases, leaving 4 bases between them. Full variable domain (rest looked up from reference TRBV7-9 and TRBJ2-3): DTGVSQNPRHKITKRGQNVTFRCDPISEHNRLYWYRQTLGQGPEFLTYFQNEAQLEKSRLLSDRFSAERPKGSFSTLEIQRTEQGDSAMYLCASSLFADTQYFGPGTRLTVL.

This sequence joins TRBV25-1 and TRBJ2-1, with TRBD2 matching over 7 bases. J lost 4 bases, V lost 6 bases, and 6 bases had no gene match. The V gene's germline CDR1 is MGHDK and CDR2 SYGVNS. This CDR3 comprises 14 residues. The CDR3 DNA reads as TGTGCCAGCAGAGGGGAGGGCCGTTACAATGAGCAGTTCTTC. Translation: CASRGEGRYNEQFF.

The rearrangement uses TRBV5-5 and TRBJ2-2, with D possibly being TRBD1 (6 bases). Trimming removed 1 base from V and 7 bases from J, with 14 bases in between. CDR1 is SGHKS and CDR2 is YYEKEE in the germline V gene (reference sequence). The CDR3 sequence is 15 residues long. CDR3 in amino acids: CASSLQGNNFGELFF. For the CDR3, the DNA is TGTGCCAGCAGCTTGCAGGGGAATAATTTCGGGGAGCTGTTTTTT.

This clone was seen just once. The gene calls are TRBV11-3 and TRBJ2-1; D call uncertain. The CDR3 spans 13 residues. V lost 1 base and J 5 bases, leaving 6 bases between the germline ends. Germline V CDR1 and CDR2: SGHNT, YENEEA. CDR3 sequence: CASSLALNNEQFF. The CDR3 region has the DNA TGTGCCAGCAGCTTAGCTCTAAACAATGAGCAGTTCTTC.

The CDR3 DNA sequence: TGTGCCAGCAGACAGATTGCCAACGTCCTGACTTTC. It is translated as CASRQIANVLTF. This chain joins TRBV2 and TRBJ2-6; no clear D gene. CDR3 length: 12 amino acids. The germline V and J ends were trimmed by 6 bases and 7 bases, with 7 bases remaining between them. The V gene's germline CDR1 is SNHLY and CDR2 FYNNEI.

V and J are TRBV9 and TRBJ1-2; D gene ambiguous. The CDR3 covers 16 residues. With 0 bases removed from V and 4 bases from J, the gap between germline ends came to 16 bases. Germline CDR1 is SGDLS and CDR2 is YYNGEE. The CDR3 DNA is TGTGCCAGCAGCGTAGCGGACCCAAGGACCGGCTATGGCTACACCTTC. This codes for CASSVADPRTGYGYTF.

At least ten counts were recorded for this clone. The chain carries TRBV28 and TRBJ1-2; D uncertain. CDR1 is MDHEN and CDR2 is SYDVKM in the germline V gene. The CDR3 consists of 11 residues. V gave up 6 bases and J gave up 8 bases, with 10 bases separating them. Here the CDR3 DNA reads TGTGCCAGCAGCCGCAGTAAAGGCTACACCTTC. Translated: CASSRSKGYTF.

The rearrangement joins TRBV28 to TRBJ2-7; D is ambiguous. Germline loops: CDR1 MDHEN, CDR2 SYDVKM. The CDR3 is made up of 19 amino acids. V lost 5 bases and J lost 0, with 26 bases in between. The CDR3 coding sequence is TGTGCCAGCAGTCCGTTACCCCGTTTACCGGGCCCCTACTCCTACGAGCAGTACTTC. Translation gives CASSPLPRLPGPYSYEQYF.

This clone was recorded only once. This chain links TRBV6-5 with TRBJ2-7; TRBD2 agrees at 8 bases. The CDR3 extends over 14 amino acids. Germline-derived CDR1 and CDR2 are MNHEY and SVGAGI. V was pared by 6 bases and J by 4 bases, with 8 bases of the junction left unmatched. CDR3: CASRDGGASYEQYF. For the CDR3, the DNA is TGTGCCAGCAGGGACGGGGGGGCTTCGTACGAGCAGTACTTC.